Below, one T cell receptor (beta chain) is given with its context. Its binding antigen is unknown. Base qualities are missing; no much larger clone stands one base away. This specimen comes from a study of cytomegalovirus exposure and HLA in healthy donors (dated by TCRdb to the late 2010s). Context from the whole study: According to an earlier analysis of 587 of the donors, some 180 million T cells yielded approximately 120 million unique TCR beta sequences and less than 300 Gb of sequence data. Roughly 300 gigabases of sequencing data and approximately 92 million unique TCR sequences made up an early release that covered 500 to 700 HLA-typed donors. Among the roughly 400 genotyped donors, about 83% belonged to the genetic ancestry cluster associated with self-reported Caucasian donors. The study was designed to test whether signatures of past pathogen exposure could be identified by cataloging public T cell receptors. Using immunosequencing, the study profiled T cell repertoires from fewer than 850 subjects and related those repertoires to cytomegalovirus serostatus. Besides the first cohort of around 670 subjects, a separate validation cohort made up of roughly 120 different subjects was used. To predict cytomegalovirus infection status, the study brought together high-throughput TCR immunosequencing, statistical association of individual TCRs with disease status, and machine learning. A later analysis re-analyzed previously published TCR beta repertoires from about 730 donors and added high-resolution HLA genotyping to study TCR occurrence patterns. Rather than using new phenotypic data, the later analysis identified candidate immune exposures from TCR beta sequences and from how often those sequences occurred across donors. In an earlier analysis of 500 to 650 of the donors, high-throughput TCR beta sequencing was used to judge whether each TCR beta V gene segment behaved as functional or pseudogenic. Donor age, sex, ethnicity and CMV serostatus were compiled together with the repertoire data. Genome-wide SNP genotypes for about 55% of the roughly 670 donors were used in a later genetic analysis, which treated that subset as a discovery cohort. All discovery cohort repertoires had been generated on a single sequencing platform. HLA typing covered class I and class II loci at four-digit resolution. The number of typed donors differed by locus: roughly 620-640 for A, B, C, DRB1 and DQB1; 500 to 550 for DQA1; approximately 600 for DPA1; and some 450 for DPB1. About five DR-DQ haplotypes were handled as single units for association and clustering because linkage in the cohort was strong. On average, around 240,000 unique TCR beta nucleotide sequences were sequenced per donor among some 420 genotyped donors of the cohort, with 15% to 20% of those sequences being non-productive. Here is what the overall study found, with its caveats: Most TCR sequences were observed very rarely across donors, whereas some public TCRs were present in many individuals. In a later analysis, most CMV-associated TCR beta chains were found to appear HLA-restricted, with HLA associations seemingly driven largely by CMV exposure. Roughly uniform sequencing depth across donors was assumed in presence/absence analyses, although this assumption may not hold. It was suggested by the authors that the approach could potentially be generalized to other disease states and immunological phenotypes. The classifier was reported to diagnose cytomegalovirus status with high specificity and sensitivity in both the original cohort and the validation cohort. At a false discovery rate of 0.05, a later analysis linked around 15,000 TCR beta sequences to specific HLA alleles. The study gave a list of over 150 TCR beta chains associated with cytomegalovirus. Because some donors lacked HLA typing at each locus, the association tests relied only on the typed subset. A further reported finding was that TCR beta sequences accurately predicted the HLA-A and HLA-B alleles for most subjects in the first cohort. When HLA alleles, especially DR and DQ, strongly co-occurred, attributing TCR associations to individual alleles was difficult. In vitro tests confirmed that a few of the cytomegalovirus-associated TCR beta chains recognize cytomegalovirus antigens. Correlated functional status among segregating V segments might be attributable to linkage disequilibrium, but an unknown experimental factor could not be ruled out. Compared with equally common non-associated chains, HLA-associated TCR beta chains in a later analysis were more clonally expanded and had lower generation probabilities. Some IMGT-functional V segments, including TRBV6-2 and TRBV6-3, could not be distinguished by the 87-base-pair reads and were therefore excluded. In this cohort, only TCR beta chains were sequenced, and detectable features were limited by the absence of alpha or paired-chain data. In a later genetic analysis, a missense DCLRE1C variant was associated with V-gene and J-gene trimming of TCR beta chains, and the association was replicated in an independent cohort. Several of the top co-occurrence clusters appeared to be linked to parvovirus B19, influenza, CMV and Epstein-Barr virus, according to a later analysis. According to a later genetic analysis, donors in an Asian-associated ancestry cluster had fewer N-insertions in productive TCRs than the roughly 670-donor mean. In an earlier analysis of 587 of the donors, most TCR beta V segments appeared in productive rearrangements about 87% or about 30% of the time, broadly matching IMGT annotations. In a later analysis, TCR association rates were found to vary across HLA loci, with the most associated TCRs seen for DRB1 alleles and the fewest for HLA-C alleles. The only immune exposure information available for the cohort was CMV serostatus. Because counts were too low, roughly 16 rarely observed V segments, including chromosome 9 orphons, were excluded from the earlier analysis of some 590 of the donors. The sequencing pipeline was judged likely to have produced a cluster of highly shared sequence variants as a technical artifact.

The cohort consisted of 650 to 850 healthy bone marrow donors. All cohort members were sampled while nominally healthy, although unrecorded immune exposures were likely present. The donor tested CMV seropositive and was one of the 289 seropositive cohort members. Every donor gave a peripheral blood sample, and the peripheral blood mononuclear cells from that sample were used for TCR beta sequencing. Genomic DNA extraction from the blood cell samples was performed with the Qiagen DNeasy Blood Extraction Kit. Library construction relied on the immunoSEQ multiplex PCR assay. A mixture of 60 forward primers for TCR Vbeta segments and 13 reverse primers for TCR Jbeta segments was used in the multiplex PCR. The CDR3 region of rearranged TCR beta genes was amplified from genomic DNA with a multiplex PCR assay. On the Illumina HiSeq System, the amplified TCR beta libraries were sequenced as 87-base-pair reads. In the source study's methods: A later analysis tallied 75 million to 95 million unique TCR beta chains across the 666 repertoires, and around 12 million of those chains were shared by two or more donors. A nearest-neighbor algorithm error-corrected the raw reads and collapsed the reads into unique sequences, merging closely related sequences to remove PCR and sequencing errors. Alignment of CDR3 sequences to IMGT reference sequences was used to assign V, D and J gene segments. Each retained sequence needed at least a six-nucleotide match to both a V gene segment and a J gene segment. Rearrangements were classified as productive when the CDR3 lacked stop codons and remained in frame with V and J, and all other rearrangements were classified as non-productive. CDR3 was defined by IMGT convention, running from the second conserved V-encoded cysteine to the conserved J-encoded phenylalanine. Sequences without an unambiguous match to a single V gene segment were excluded from the earlier analysis of 500 to 700 of the donors. An earlier analysis of 587 of the donors classified V segments as functional when productive rearrangements were above 56.7% and as segregating when the standard deviation between donors was above 5%. A statistical classification framework was developed to diagnose cytomegalovirus status using the catalog of TCR beta chain sequences. In a later analysis, V and J genes were assigned by comparing TCR nucleotide sequences against IMGT/GENE-DB human TR gene sequences. In a later analysis, CDR3 sequences and most-parsimonious VDJ recombination scenarios were assigned using the TCRdist pipeline. In a later analysis, every TCR beta chain was defined by the combination of its CDR3 amino acid sequence and its V-gene family, and reads without a unique V-gene family were dropped. To address suspected cross-contamination and a sequencing artifact, a later analysis removed approximately 600 highly shared, low-generation-probability nucleotide sequences. A later analysis calculated a clonal expansion index for each public chain from normalized within-repertoire ranks of inferred template counts. Generation probabilities in a later analysis came from a VDJ recombination model fitted to out-of-frame rearrangements, and those results were checked against IGoR. A later analysis scored TCR-TCR, TCR-HLA and TCR-CMV co-occurrence with hypergeometric tests, applying a repertoire-size bias correction to TCR pairs. To estimate false discovery rates, a later analysis permuted the HLA or CMV assignments 20 times. In a later analysis, co-occurring TCRs were grouped using DBSCAN, with TCRdist sequence similarity added in when clustering inside HLA-allele-positive subsets. For co-occurrence clustering, repertoires with fewer than 30,000 or more than 120,000 public chains were excluded, along with 5 or 6 repertoires with anomalous nucleotide sharing. Sourced from immuneACCESS, this table was stored by TCRdb with only in-frame sequences that have V and J called. A share of the clones is absent; for the studies checked, an unresolved V gene accounts for under half, and the remainder has no known explanation. D and trimming come from the DNA, and the V and J calls and clone size come from that table. The sample contains about 170,000 clones, around 77% of them found a single time. The ten largest clones capture approximately 2.1% of the sample.

Taken from cysteine to phenylalanine, the CDR3 has 17 residues. Only the CDR3 DNA is retained, 51 bases long and in frame from the first base. In the germline V gene (reference sequence), CDR1 corresponds to SGHNT and CDR2 to YYREEE. After removal of 4 bases from V and 0 bases from J, the junction retains 9 bases not matched to a gene. The receptor chain draws on TRBV5-4 and TRBJ1-4, with 7 junctional bases fitting TRBD1. Sequencing was performed on PBMCs. The clonotype was recovered from a woman aged 25 to 45 in good health and CMV-seropositive. The CDR3 protein: CASSATGTGATNEKLFF. The nucleotide sequence reads TGTGCCAGCAGCGCGACAGGTACAGGGGCAACTAATGAAAAACTGTTTTTT.